This TCR beta chain was recorded in a study of T cell changes during pregnancy in multiple sclerosis. Trimming at V came to 4 bases and at J to 6 bases, leaving 8 bases not matched to a gene. Germline values: CDR1 PRHDT, CDR2 FYEKMQ (reference sequence). The CDR3 length is 15 residues. Sequencing used immunoSEQ multiplex PCR; TCRdb keeps in-frame clones, though not all of them. The sample consists of some 76,000 clones, around 90% of them appearing once. The starting material was CD4+ T cells from peripheral blood mononuclear cells, obtained after pregnancy. This chain uses TRBV13 with TRBJ1-2, with 10 bases aligning to TRBD1. The sequence was collected from a female donor with multiple sclerosis, enrolled in a pregnancy study. The CDR3 nucleotides read TGTGCCAGCAGCTATGGGACAGGGGTTGTAGATGGCTACACCTTC. It is translated as CASSYGTGVVDGYTF. The entire variable domain, with the rest obtained from reference TRBV13 and TRBJ1-2, is as follows: AAGVIQSPRHLIKEKRETATLKCYPIPRHDTVYWYQQGPGQDPQFLISFYEKMQSDKGSIPDRFSAQQFSDYHSELNMSSLELGDSALYFCASSYGTGVVDGYTFGSGTRLTVV.